Sequencing of this T cell receptor beta chain was carried out in a study of PD-1 blockade in classical Hodgkin lymphoma. As for the study in general: Patients were dosed intravenously with nivolumab at 3 mg/kg every 2 weeks.

A note on this clone: Its matching antigen is unknown.

After autologous stem cell transplantation all patients relapsed, and prior brentuximab vedotin exposure differed between cohorts. Study results and limitations: According to reports, newly diagnosed patients had lower baseline TCR diversity than healthy donors, and relapsed/refractory patients had lower baseline TCR diversity still. By C4D1 there was a significant rise in CD4+ TCR diversity but not in CD8+ TCR diversity. Repertoire difference causes, possibly disease activity or prior therapy, remain undefined.

Assay: immunoSEQ multiplex PCR; the TCRdb copy retains only in-frame clones and omits some. The sample yields around 60,000 clones, 70% to 90% seen once. The receptor was derived from a human donor with classical Hodgkin lymphoma. The starting material was peripheral blood mononuclear cells (PBMCs), obtained before the second cycle of nivolumab.

CDR3 protein: CASSQEKASSGNTIYF. CDR3 nucleotides: TGCGCCAGCAGCCAAGAAAAGGCCTCCTCTGGAAACACCATATATTTT. V is TRBV4-1 and J is TRBJ1-3; D is ambiguous. Germline CDR1 is MGHRA and CDR2 is YSYEKL. V lost 0 bases, J lost 0 bases, and 9 bases lay in between. The CDR3 is made up of 16 amino acids.